This T cell receptor beta chain was identified in a study of blood T cell repertoires in COVID-19. The germline gives CDR1 MGHRA, CDR2 YSYEKL. This CDR3 has 16 residues. The V gene end was trimmed by 2 bases and the J gene end by 7 bases; junction bases not matched to a gene: 13. Sequencing used immunoSEQ multiplex PCR; TCRdb keeps in-frame clones, though not all of them. The sample records under 250,000 clones, about 80% being singletons. Those who participated ranged in age from 18 to 89 years and resided in approximately 23 US areas. The table lists this clone with a count of one. The TCR was taken from a middle-aged woman with acute COVID-19. Material: PBMCs or T cells enriched from blood (not recorded which). The chain has TRBV4-1 and TRBJ1-1, with 7 bases fitting TRBD1. In nucleotides, the CDR3 is TGCGCCAGCAGCCAAAGAGGAACAGGGGCTCTCCGTGAAGCTTTCTTT. Translation gives CASSQRGTGALREAFF.